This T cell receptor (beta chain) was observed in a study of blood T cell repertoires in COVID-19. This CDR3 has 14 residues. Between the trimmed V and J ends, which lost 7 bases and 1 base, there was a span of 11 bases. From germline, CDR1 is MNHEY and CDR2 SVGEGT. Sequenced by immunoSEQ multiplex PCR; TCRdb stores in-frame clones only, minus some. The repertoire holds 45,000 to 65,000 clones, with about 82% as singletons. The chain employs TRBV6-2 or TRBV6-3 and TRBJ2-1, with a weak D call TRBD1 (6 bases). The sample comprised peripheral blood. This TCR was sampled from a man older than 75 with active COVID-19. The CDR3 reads CASTPDRSYNEQFF. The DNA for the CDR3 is TGTGCCAGCACCCCCGACAGGTCCTACAATGAGCAGTTCTTC.